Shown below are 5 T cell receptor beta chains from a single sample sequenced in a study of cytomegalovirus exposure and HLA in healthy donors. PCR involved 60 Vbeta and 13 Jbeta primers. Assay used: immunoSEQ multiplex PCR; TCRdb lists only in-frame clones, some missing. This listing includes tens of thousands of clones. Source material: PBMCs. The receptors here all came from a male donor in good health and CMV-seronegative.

This CDR3 reads CASSLEGGGLYSNQPQHF. The DNA for the CDR3 is TGTGCCAGCAGCTTAGAAGGAGGGGGCCTGTATAGCAATCAGCCCCAGCATTTT. The chain carries TRBV7-9 and TRBJ1-5; 7 bases line up with TRBD1. CDR1 SEHNR and CDR2 FQNEAQ come from the germline V gene (reference sequence). Unmatched junction bases numbered 9, after V lost 1 base and J lost 0 bases. The CDR3 is 18 residues long.

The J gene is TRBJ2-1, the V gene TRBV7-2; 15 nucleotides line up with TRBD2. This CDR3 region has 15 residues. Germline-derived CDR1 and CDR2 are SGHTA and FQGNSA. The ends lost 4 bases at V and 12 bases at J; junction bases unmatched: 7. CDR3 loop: CASSSGLAGGSRQFF. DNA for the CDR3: TGTGCCAGCAGCTCCGGACTAGCGGGAGGGTCGAGGCAGTTCTTC. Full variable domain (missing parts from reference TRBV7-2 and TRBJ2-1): GAGVSQSPSNKVTEKGKDVELRCDPISGHTALYWYRQSLGQGLEFLIYFQGNSAPDKSGLPSDRFSAERTGGSVSTLTIQRTQQEDSAVYLCASSSGLAGGSRQFFGPGTRLTVL.

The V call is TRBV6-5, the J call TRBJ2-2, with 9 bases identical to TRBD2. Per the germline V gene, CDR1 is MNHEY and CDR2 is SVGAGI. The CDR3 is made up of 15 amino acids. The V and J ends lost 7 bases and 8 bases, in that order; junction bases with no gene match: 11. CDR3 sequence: CASNLAGGPTGELFF. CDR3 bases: TGTGCCAGCAACCTGGCGGGAGGGCCTACGGGGGAGCTGTTTTTT.

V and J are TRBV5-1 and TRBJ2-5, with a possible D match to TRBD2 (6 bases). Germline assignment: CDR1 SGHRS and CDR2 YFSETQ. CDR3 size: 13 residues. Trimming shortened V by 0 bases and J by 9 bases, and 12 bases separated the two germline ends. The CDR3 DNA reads TGCGCCAGCAGCTTGGGTCCGGGGGAGGCCCAGTACTTC. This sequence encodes CASSLGPGEAQYF.

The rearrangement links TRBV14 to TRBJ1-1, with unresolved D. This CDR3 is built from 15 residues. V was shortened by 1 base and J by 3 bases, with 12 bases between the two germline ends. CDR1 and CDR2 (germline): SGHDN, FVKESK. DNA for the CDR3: TGTGCCAGCAGCCAAGTTTGGGCGGGCGACACTGAAGCTTTCTTT. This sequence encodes CASSQVWAGDTEAFF. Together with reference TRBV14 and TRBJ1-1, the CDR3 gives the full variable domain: EAGVTQFPSHSVIEKGQTVTLRCDPISGHDNLYWYRRVMGKEIKFLLHFVKESKQDESGMPNNRFLAERTGGTYSTLKVQPAELEDSGVYFCASSQVWAGDTEAFFGQGTRLTVV.